This TCR beta chain was found in a study of glioma-infiltrating T cells. The overall study: Glioma patients had dexamethasone for six or fewer days before surgery. Whole-study findings and limits: Shared blood CDR3 signature motifs marked patients with low tissue-blood divergence.

Germline V gene data show CDR1 as MGHDK and CDR2 as SYGVNS. Trimming cost V 4 bases and J 7 bases; bases outside gene matches: 14. The CDR3 contains 17 residues. As for this clonotype: Its antigen is not known.

TCR alpha and beta CDR3 regions were amplified from RNA using iRepertoire nested multiplex PCR. TCRdb analysed the multiplex PCR reads with MiXCR anew, one entry per CDR3 protein. Of 300,000 to 400,000 distinct CDR3 sequences listed, 41% are singletons. The receptor was derived from a human donor with low-grade glioma or glioblastoma, undergoing nonglioma brain surgery, or in good health (not recorded which). Sequenced material: glioma tissue, nonneoplastic brain tissue, or PBMCs (not recorded which). The V and J genes are TRBV25-1 and TRBJ2-1; 9 bases align to TRBD1. The CDR3 bases are TGTGCCAGCAGTGGAATGTGGGGGACAGGGACTTGGAATGAGCAGTTCTTC. Amino acid sequence: CASSGMWGTGTWNEQFF.